The 21 T cell receptor beta chains below were found in one sample sequenced in a study of T cell repertoires in cytomegalovirus infection. No antigen is known for these receptors. Using its own MiXCR run on the reads, TCRdb lists one record per CDR3 protein. The repertoire holds about 500,000 distinct CDR3 sequences, with roughly 34% as singletons. Sequencing used cultured PBMCs, obtained from culture after CMV antigen stimulation. These receptors came from a human donor in good health (CMV status not recorded). Some clones in this sample may be carry-over from other donors' samples.

The sample holds a few counts of this clonotype. The chain employs TRBV7-3 and TRBJ2-6, with a weak D call TRBD1 (5 bases). CDR3 length: 16 residues. V was clipped by 2 bases and J by 2 bases, with 10 bases between them. Germline V gene lookup returns CDR1 SGHTA and CDR2 FQGTGA. In nucleotides, the CDR3 is TGTGCCAGCAGCTTACAGGGTTCTACTGGGGCCAACGTCCTGACTTTC. Amino acids: CASSLQGSTGANVLTF.

A few counts support this clonotype. This chain uses TRBV4-3 with TRBJ2-1; D may be TRBD1 or TRBD2 (5 bases each). The V gene's germline CDR1 is LGHNA and CDR2 YSLEER. The length of the CDR3 is 17 residues. Trimming removed 2 bases at V and 2 bases at J, with 16 bases between. The CDR3 nucleotides read TGCGCCAGCAGCCAACGGGGCTGGGCGGAGGCCTACAATGAGCAGTTCTTC. It codes for CASSQRGWAEAYNEQFF.

The rearrangement uses TRBV6-1 and TRBJ2-7; D may be TRBD1 (5 bases). Per germline, CDR1 MNHNS and CDR2 SASEGT. The CDR3 spans 12 residues. The V gene lost 6 bases and the J gene lost 4 bases, with 10 bases spanning the gap. CDR3 nucleotide sequence: TGTGCCAGCAGGGACACCGTATACGAGCAGTACTTC. This encodes CASRDTVYEQYF.

There are a few counts of this clonotype. The genes are TRBV28 and TRBJ2-2, with D perhaps TRBD1 (6 bases). The length of the CDR3 is 15 residues. V gave up 7 bases and J gave up 0 bases, with 12 bases separating them. Per the germline V gene, CDR1 is MDHEN and CDR2 is SYDVKM. Here the CDR3 DNA reads TGTGCCAGCATAGGACAGCCCGCGAACACCGGGGAGCTGTTTTTT. It yields the protein CASIGQPANTGELFF.

Written as DNA, the CDR3 is TGTGCCAGCAGCTTAGATGAAGTGAACACTGAAGCTTTCTTT. This gives the protein CASSLDEVNTEAFF. J is TRBJ1-1 and V is TRBV7-2, with D uncertain. The CDR3 totals 14 residues. The V end lost 1 base, the J end lost 0 bases, and 6 bases lay between the germline ends. Per germline, CDR1 SGHTA and CDR2 FQGNSA.

This clonotype was found many times. This chain uses TRBV7-2 with TRBJ2-5; D gene unclear. Germline V gene lookup returns CDR1 SGHTA and CDR2 FQGNSA. The CDR3 totals 15 residues. Between the trimmed V and J ends, which lost 0 bases and 2 bases, there was a span of 10 bases. The CDR3 coding sequence is TGTGCCAGCAGCTTAGCGGTTGCGCCACAAGAGACCCAGTACTTC. It encodes CASSLAVAPQETQYF.

There are a few counts of this clonotype. The chain employs TRBV6-8 and TRBJ2-1, with no clear D. Looked up from germline, CDR1 is MNHGY and CDR2 is SAAAGT. Trimming removed 7 bases at V and 7 bases at J, with 17 bases between. The CDR3 runs 14 residues. This CDR3 reads CASTLWSARNEQFF. The CDR3 DNA is TGTGCCAGCACCCTCTGGTCCGCGAGAAATGAGCAGTTCTTC.

V gene TRBV6-7 combines with J gene TRBJ2-7; D is undetermined. TRBV6-7 has ORF status, its function being uncertain. The V end was cut by 0 bases, the J end by 2 bases, with 11 bases between. This CDR3 spans 15 amino acids. The CDR3 reads CASSYSNGTAYEQYV. For the CDR3, the DNA is TGTGCCAGCAGTTACTCGAACGGAACAGCCTACGAGCAGTACGTC.

This clonotype was seen many times. The chain recombines TRBV7-2 with TRBJ1-2, with D perhaps TRBD1 (6 bases). V lost 5 bases, J lost 2 bases, and 21 bases lay in between. The CDR3 has 17 residues. Germline values: CDR1 SGHTA, CDR2 FQGNSA. DNA of the CDR3: TGTGCCAGCAGCCCTTACCGGGGGGCCTCCTCCAACTATGGCTACACCTTC. It is translated as CASSPYRGASSNYGYTF.

CDR3 residues: CSAPRPSTDTQYF. CDR3 nucleotide sequence: TGCAGTGCGCCCCGCCCTAGCACAGATACGCAGTATTTT. This chain connects TRBV20-1 to TRBJ2-3; D is undetermined. Looked up from germline, CDR1 is DFQATT and CDR2 is SNEGSKA (reference sequence). V was pared by 6 bases and J by 0 bases, with 10 bases between. The CDR3 loop spans 13 amino acids.

The rearrangement joins TRBV27 to TRBJ2-7; D remains unclear. This CDR3 has 15 residues. Deletions cut 4 bases from V and 0 bases from J, with 13 bases between. Germline lookup yields CDR1 MNHEY and CDR2 SMNVEV (reference sequence). The CDR3 DNA sequence: TGTGCCAGCAGTTCCGGAAGCAGGAGCTCCTACGAGCAGTACTTC. Protein product: CASSSGSRSSYEQYF.

This clonotype was seen only a few times. The chain employs TRBV2 and TRBJ2-7; possibly TRBD2 for D (6 bases). The CDR3 sequence is 14 residues long. Germline V lookup: CDR1 SNHLY, CDR2 FYNNEI. Trimming stripped 6 bases from V and 1 base from J, with 13 bases between. The CDR3 DNA is TGTGCCAGCAGCGGAGGGAGGAGATCCTACGAGCAGTACTTC. Translated, it gives CASSGGRRSYEQYF. The variable domain in full, completed from reference TRBV2 and TRBJ2-7, reads EPEVTQTPSHQVTQMGQEVILRCVPISNHLYFYWYRQILGQKVEFLVSFYNNEISEKSEIFDDQFSVERPDGSNFTLKIRSTKLEDSAMYFCASSGGRRSYEQYFGPGTRLTVT.

The chain is built from TRBV24-1 and TRBJ1-4, with no clear D. The V end lost 5 bases, the J end lost 4 bases, and 7 bases lay between the germline ends. CDR1 and CDR2 (germline): KGHDR, SFDVKD. The CDR3 totals 13 residues. CDR3 protein: CATSGRNNEKLFF. CDR3 coding DNA: TGTGCCACCAGTGGGCGGAATAATGAAAAACTGTTTTTT.

This clonotype was seen more than once but under ten times. CDR3 sequence: CASSIGPSGRTQYF. CDR3 bases: TGTGCCAGTAGTATAGGCCCTAGCGGGAGGACGCAGTATTTT. The chain employs TRBV19 and TRBJ2-3; TRBD2 matches 11 bases. The CDR3 runs 14 residues. V shed 1 base, J shed 9 bases, and the junction held 3 bases outside the gene matches. The germline CDR1 and CDR2 sequences are LNHDA and SQIVND (reference sequence).

This chain uses TRBV27 with TRBJ2-7; no definite D call. Trimming pared 2 bases from V and 2 bases from J, leaving 16 bases between. The germline V gene encodes CDR1 MNHEY and CDR2 SMNVEV (reference sequence). CDR3 length equals 16 residues. This CDR3 is CASSLLAMDGTYEQYF. In nucleotides, the CDR3 is TGTGCCAGCAGTTTACTCGCAATGGACGGTACCTACGAGCAGTACTTC.

This clonotype was observed a few times. The chain carries TRBV27 and TRBJ1-6; D is unclear. The CDR3 has 14 residues. V shed 5 bases and J shed 7 bases, with 12 bases lying between them. CDR1 and CDR2 from the germline V gene are MNHEY and SMNVEV (reference sequence). Here the CDR3 DNA reads TGTGCCAGCAGTCCACGACCGCGGAATTCACCCCTCCACTTT. Translated, it gives CASSPRPRNSPLHF.

The chain has TRBV7-8 and TRBJ2-7; TRBD2 aligns across 8 bases. CDR1 SGHVS and CDR2 FQNEAQ come from the germline V gene. The CDR3 spans 15 residues. J gave up 5 bases and V 0 bases, and 6 bases lay outside the gene matches. The CDR3: CASSLAPGGINEQYV. The CDR3 bases are TGTGCCAGCAGCTTAGCGCCGGGAGGGATCAACGAGCAGTACGTC.

The chain links TRBV20-1 to TRBJ2-1, with TRBD2 matching 11 bases. The V and J ends lost 6 bases and 6 bases, in that order; junction bases with no gene match: 19. The germline gives CDR1 DFQATT, CDR2 SNEGSKA (reference sequence). The CDR3 totals 18 residues. This chain's CDR3 is CSAIFLGLAGHLTNEQFF. Written as DNA, the CDR3 is TGCAGTGCAATCTTCTTAGGACTAGCGGGTCACCTCACCAATGAGCAGTTCTTC.

This clonotype was detected a few times. V gene TRBV27 combines with J gene TRBJ1-1; D remains unclear. The V and J ends lost 1 base and 0 bases respectively, with 9 bases between them. There are 15 residues in the CDR3. Germline loops: CDR1 MNHEY, CDR2 SMNVEV (reference sequence). CDR3 coding DNA: TGTGCCAGCAGTTTATTTGGATCGGTGAACACTGAAGCTTTCTTT. Its protein product is CASSLFGSVNTEAFF.

The J gene is TRBJ2-7, the V gene TRBV28; tentatively, D is TRBD1 (5 bases). The V end was cut by 5 bases, the J end by 6 bases, with 11 bases between. The CDR3 has 12 residues. Germline V gives CDR1 MDHEN, CDR2 SYDVKM. The CDR3 spells CASSQGLGEQYV. DNA for the CDR3: TGTGCCAGCAGTCAGGGTTTGGGCGAGCAGTACGTC.

This chain connects TRBV6-6 to TRBJ1-1; 8 nucleotides match TRBD1. The germline gives CDR1 MNHNY, CDR2 SVGAGI (reference sequence). After removal of 5 bases from V and 3 bases from J, the junction contained 8 bases not matched to a gene. CDR3 size: 15 residues. The CDR3 sequence: CASSLRTGKDTEAFF. The CDR3 DNA is TGTGCCAGCAGTCTGAGGACAGGGAAGGACACTGAAGCTTTCTTT.